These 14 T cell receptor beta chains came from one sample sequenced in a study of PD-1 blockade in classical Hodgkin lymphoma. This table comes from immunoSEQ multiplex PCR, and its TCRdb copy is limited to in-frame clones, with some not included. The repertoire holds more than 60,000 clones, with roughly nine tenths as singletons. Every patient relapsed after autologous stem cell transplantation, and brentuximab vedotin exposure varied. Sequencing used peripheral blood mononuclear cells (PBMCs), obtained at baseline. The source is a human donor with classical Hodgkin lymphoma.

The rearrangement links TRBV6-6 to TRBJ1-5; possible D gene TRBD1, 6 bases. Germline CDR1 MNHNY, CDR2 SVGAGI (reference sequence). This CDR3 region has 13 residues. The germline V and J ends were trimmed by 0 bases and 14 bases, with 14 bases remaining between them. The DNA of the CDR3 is TGTGCCAGCAGTTACTCGACAGGTTTCGCCGAGCATTTT. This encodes CASSYSTGFAEHF.

This chain's CDR3 is CASSSRGRGGYLPEQYF. The CDR3 DNA follows: TGTGCCAGCAGTTCCCGGGGGCGAGGGGGCTACCTCCCCGAGCAGTACTTC. The chain employs TRBV27 and TRBJ2-7; a possible D gene is TRBD1 (7 bases). The CDR3 has 17 residues. The V and J ends lost 4 bases and 6 bases respectively, with 25 bases between them. CDR1 is MNHEY and CDR2 is SMNVEV in the germline V gene (reference sequence).

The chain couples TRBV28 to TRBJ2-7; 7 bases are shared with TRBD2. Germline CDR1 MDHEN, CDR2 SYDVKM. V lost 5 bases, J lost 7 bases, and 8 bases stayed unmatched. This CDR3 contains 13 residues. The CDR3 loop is CASSLPGRDEQYF. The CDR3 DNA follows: TGTGCCAGCAGTCTCCCAGGGAGGGATGAGCAGTACTTC.

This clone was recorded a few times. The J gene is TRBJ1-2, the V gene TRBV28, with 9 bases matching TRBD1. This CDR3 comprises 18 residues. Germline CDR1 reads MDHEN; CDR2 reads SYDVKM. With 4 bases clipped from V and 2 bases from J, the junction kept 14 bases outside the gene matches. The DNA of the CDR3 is TGTGCCAGCAGTTACATACAGGGGGCTTCGAAAGAGAACTATGGCTACACCTTC. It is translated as CASSYIQGASKENYGYTF.

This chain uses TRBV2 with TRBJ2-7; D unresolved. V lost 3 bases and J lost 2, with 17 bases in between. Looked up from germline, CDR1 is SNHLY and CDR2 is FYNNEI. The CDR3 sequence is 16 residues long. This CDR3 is CASSEVGPGLTYEQYF. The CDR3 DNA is TGTGCCAGCAGTGAGGTTGGTCCAGGTTTGACCTACGAGCAGTACTTC.

CDR3 residues: CASSNSGGANNEQFF. The CDR3 nucleotides are TGCGCCAGCAGTAATAGCGGGGGGGCCAACAATGAGCAGTTCTTC. The rearrangement joins TRBV10-1 to TRBJ2-1; 11 bases are a match to TRBD2. CDR3 length equals 15 residues. CDR1 WNHNN and CDR2 SYGVQD come from the germline V gene (reference sequence). Unmatched junction bases numbered 5, after V lost 5 bases and J lost 5 bases.

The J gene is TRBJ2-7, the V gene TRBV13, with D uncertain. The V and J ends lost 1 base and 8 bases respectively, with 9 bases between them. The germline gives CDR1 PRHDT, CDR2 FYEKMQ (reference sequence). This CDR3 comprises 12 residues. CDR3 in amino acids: CASSLASTKQYF. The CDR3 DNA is TGTGCCAGCAGCTTAGCCAGTACGAAGCAGTACTTC.

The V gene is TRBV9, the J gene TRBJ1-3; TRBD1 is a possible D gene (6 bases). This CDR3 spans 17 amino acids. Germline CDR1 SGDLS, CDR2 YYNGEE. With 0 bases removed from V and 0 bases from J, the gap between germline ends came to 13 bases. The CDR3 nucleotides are TGTGCCAGCAGCGTAGAGACAGGCAAGCTCTCTGGAAACACCATATATTTT. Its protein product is CASSVETGKLSGNTIYF.

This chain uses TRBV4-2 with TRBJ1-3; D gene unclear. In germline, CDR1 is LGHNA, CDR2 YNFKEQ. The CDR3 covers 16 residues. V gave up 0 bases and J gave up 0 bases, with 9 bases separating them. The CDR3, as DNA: TGTGCCAGCAGCCAAGATATCAGGTTCTCTGGAAACACCATATATTTT. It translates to CASSQDIRFSGNTIYF.

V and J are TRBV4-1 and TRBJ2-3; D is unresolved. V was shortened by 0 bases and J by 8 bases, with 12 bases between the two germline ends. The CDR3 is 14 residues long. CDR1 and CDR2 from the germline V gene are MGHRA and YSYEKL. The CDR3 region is CASSQEADPGTQYF. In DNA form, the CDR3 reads TGCGCCAGCAGCCAAGAAGCAGATCCGGGTACGCAGTATTTT.

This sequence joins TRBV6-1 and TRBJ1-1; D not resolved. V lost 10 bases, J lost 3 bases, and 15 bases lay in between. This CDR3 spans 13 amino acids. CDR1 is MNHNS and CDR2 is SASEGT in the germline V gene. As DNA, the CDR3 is TGTGCCACCATCATGGGGTTGGACACTGAAGCTTTCTTT. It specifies CATIMGLDTEAFF.

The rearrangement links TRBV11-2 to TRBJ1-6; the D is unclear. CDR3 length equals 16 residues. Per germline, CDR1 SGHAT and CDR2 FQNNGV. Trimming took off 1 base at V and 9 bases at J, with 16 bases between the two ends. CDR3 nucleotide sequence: TGTGCCAGCAGCTTAGTCTCGCTGGGTGTTGGTTCACCCCTCCACTTT. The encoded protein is CASSLVSLGVGSPLHF.

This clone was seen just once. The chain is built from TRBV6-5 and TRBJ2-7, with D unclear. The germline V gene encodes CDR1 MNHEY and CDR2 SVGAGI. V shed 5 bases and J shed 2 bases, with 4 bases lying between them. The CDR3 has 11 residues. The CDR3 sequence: CASSTTYEQYF. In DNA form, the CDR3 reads TGTGCCAGCAGTACGACCTACGAGCAGTACTTC.

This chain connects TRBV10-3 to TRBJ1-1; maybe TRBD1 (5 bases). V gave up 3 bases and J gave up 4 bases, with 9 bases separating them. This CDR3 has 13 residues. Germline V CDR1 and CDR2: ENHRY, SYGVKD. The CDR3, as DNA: TGTGCCATCAGTGACGCGACAGCCACTGAAGCTTTCTTT. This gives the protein CAISDATATEAFF.